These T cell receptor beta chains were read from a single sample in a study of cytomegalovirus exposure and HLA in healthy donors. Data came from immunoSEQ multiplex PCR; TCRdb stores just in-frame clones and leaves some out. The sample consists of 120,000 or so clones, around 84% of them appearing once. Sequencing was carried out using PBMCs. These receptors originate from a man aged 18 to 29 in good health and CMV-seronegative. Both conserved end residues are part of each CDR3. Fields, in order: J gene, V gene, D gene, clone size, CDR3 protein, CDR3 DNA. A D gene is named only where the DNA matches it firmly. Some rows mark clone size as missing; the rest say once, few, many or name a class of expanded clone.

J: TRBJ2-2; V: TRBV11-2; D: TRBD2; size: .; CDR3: CASSLGLAGLNGELFF; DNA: TGTGCCAGCAGCTTAGGACTAGCGGGGCTCAACGGGGAGCTGTTTTTT
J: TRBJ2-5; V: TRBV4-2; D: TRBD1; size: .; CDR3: CASSRRTGVETQYF; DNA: TGTGCCAGCAGCAGACGGACAGGGGTGGAGACCCAGTACTTC
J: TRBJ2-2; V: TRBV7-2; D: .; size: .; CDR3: CASSFRVNTGELFF; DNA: TGTGCCAGCAGCTTTCGAGTGAACACCGGGGAGCTGTTTTTT
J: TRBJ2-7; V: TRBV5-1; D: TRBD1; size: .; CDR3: CASSLALGQSYEQYF; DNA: TGCGCCAGCAGCTTGGCGTTGGGACAGTCCTACGAGCAGTACTTC
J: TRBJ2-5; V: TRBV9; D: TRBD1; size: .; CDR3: CASSEEPRTGVGETQYF; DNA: TGTGCCAGCAGCGAGGAACCTAGGACAGGGGTCGGAGAGACCCAGTACTTC
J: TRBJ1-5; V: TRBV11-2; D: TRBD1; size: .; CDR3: CASSWTGANQPQHF; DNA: TGTGCCAGCAGCTGGACAGGGGCGAATCAGCCCCAGCATTTT
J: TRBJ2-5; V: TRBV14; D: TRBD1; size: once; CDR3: CASSQLTGGRETQYF; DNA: TGTGCCAGCAGCCAACTCACAGGGGGCCGGGAGACCCAGTACTTC
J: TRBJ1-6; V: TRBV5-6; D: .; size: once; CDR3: CASSGNLHRVSPLHF; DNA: TGTGCCAGCAGCGGAAACCTACACAGGGTTTCACCCCTCCACTTT
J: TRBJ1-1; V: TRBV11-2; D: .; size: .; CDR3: CASSLYELNTEAFF; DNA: TGTGCCAGCAGCTTATACGAGCTGAACACTGAAGCTTTCTTT
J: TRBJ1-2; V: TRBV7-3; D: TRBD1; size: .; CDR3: CASSSGTGDPSGYTF; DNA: TGTGCCAGCAGCTCGGGGACAGGGGACCCCTCCGGCTACACCTTC